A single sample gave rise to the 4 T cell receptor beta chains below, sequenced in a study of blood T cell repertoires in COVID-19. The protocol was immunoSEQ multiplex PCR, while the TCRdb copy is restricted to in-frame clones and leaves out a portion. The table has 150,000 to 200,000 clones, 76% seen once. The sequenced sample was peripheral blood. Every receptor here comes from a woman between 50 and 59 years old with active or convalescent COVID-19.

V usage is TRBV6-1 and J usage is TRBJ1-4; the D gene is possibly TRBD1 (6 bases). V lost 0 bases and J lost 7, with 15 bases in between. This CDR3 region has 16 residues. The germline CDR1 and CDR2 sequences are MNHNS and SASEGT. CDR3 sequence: CASSEASGGWSEKLFF. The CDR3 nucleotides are TGTGCCAGCAGTGAAGCTTCGGGGGGCTGGAGTGAAAAACTGTTTTTT.

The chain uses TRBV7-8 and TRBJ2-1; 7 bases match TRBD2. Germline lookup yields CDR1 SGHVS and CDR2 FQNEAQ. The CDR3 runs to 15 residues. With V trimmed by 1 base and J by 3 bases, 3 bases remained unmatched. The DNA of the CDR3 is TGTGCCAGCAGCTTAGTACGGGGGGTCTACAATGAGCAGTTCTTC. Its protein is CASSLVRGVYNEQFF.

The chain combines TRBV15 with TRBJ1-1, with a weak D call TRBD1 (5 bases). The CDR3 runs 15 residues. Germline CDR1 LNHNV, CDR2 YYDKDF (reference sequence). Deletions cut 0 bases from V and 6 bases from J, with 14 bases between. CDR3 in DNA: TGTGCCACCAGCAGAGATCCAGGGATAGTGTCTGAAGCTTTCTTT. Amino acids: CATSRDPGIVSEAFF.

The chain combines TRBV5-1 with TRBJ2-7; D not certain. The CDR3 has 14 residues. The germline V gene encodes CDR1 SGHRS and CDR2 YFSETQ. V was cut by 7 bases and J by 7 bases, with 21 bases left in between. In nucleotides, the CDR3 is TGCGCCAGCGGGTATCATTCGACCTCGCGGGAGCAGTACTTC. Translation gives CASGYHSTSREQYF.